The 2 T cell receptor beta chains below all came from one sample that was sequenced in a study of cytomegalovirus exposure and HLA in healthy donors. Data came from immunoSEQ multiplex PCR; TCRdb stores just in-frame clones and leaves some out. The sample has some 270,000 clones, approximately 86% seen once. Sequences were obtained from PBMCs. All receptors come from a woman between 18 and 29 years old in good health and CMV-seronegative.

In this sample, this clone turned up once. The gene calls are TRBV11-3 and TRBJ2-1; TRBD2 might be the D (5 bases). The CDR3 contains 12 residues. Germline V gene data show CDR1 as SGHNT and CDR2 as YENEEA. The ends were cut back, 5 bases at V and 6 bases at J, with 8 bases in the middle. CDR3 bases: TGTGCCAGCAGCCCCGGGGTCAATGAGCAGTTCTTC. Translating it yields CASSPGVNEQFF.

The chain couples TRBV5-1 to TRBJ2-2; D is ambiguous. Germline CDR1 is SGHRS and CDR2 is YFSETQ. V was clipped by 4 bases and J by 0 bases, with 10 bases between them. The CDR3 extends over 15 amino acids. In nucleotides, the CDR3 is TGCGCCAGCAGCGTCCCGTTAGCGAACACCGGGGAGCTGTTTTTT. Encoded protein: CASSVPLANTGELFF.